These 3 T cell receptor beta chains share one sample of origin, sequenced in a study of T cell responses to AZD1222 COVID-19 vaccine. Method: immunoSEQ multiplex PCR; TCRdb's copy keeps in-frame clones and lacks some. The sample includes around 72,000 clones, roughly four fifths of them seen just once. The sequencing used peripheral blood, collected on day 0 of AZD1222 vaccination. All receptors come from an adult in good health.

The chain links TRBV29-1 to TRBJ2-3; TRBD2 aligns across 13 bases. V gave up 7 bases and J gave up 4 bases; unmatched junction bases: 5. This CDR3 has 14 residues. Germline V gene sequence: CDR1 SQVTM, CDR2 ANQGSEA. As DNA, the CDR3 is TGCAGCGCCCCACTAGCGGGGGGGCCAGATACGCAGTATTTT. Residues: CSAPLAGGPDTQYF.

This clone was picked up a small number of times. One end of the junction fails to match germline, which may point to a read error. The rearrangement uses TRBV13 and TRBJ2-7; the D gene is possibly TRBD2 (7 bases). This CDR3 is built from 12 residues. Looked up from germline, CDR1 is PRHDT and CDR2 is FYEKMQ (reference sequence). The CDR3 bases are TGTGCCAGCAGCTTATGGGGGGGCGCGTTGCACTTC. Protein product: CASSLWGGALHF.

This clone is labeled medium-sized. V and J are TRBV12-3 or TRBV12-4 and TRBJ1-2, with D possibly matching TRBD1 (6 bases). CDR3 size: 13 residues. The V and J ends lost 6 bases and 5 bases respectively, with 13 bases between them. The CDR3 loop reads CASSRGQTYGYTF. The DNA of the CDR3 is TGTGCCAGCAGCCGCGGACAGACATATGGCTACACCTTC.